This T cell receptor beta chain was documented in a study of blood T cell repertoires in COVID-19. Study in general: From the United States, Italy and Spain came samples of acute and convalescent COVID-19. The analysed material was cDNA or gDNA that came from T cells, B-cell-depleted T cells, or PBMCs.

The repertoire was sequenced with immunoSEQ multiplex PCR; TCRdb's copy has only in-frame clones and lacks some. The sample includes 90,000 to 150,000 clones, around 89% of them seen just once. This clone came up a few times. There are 16 residues in the CDR3. From germline, CDR1 is LNHNV and CDR2 YYDKDF (reference sequence). The V segment lost 0 bases and the J segment 5 bases; nucleotides outside the gene matches: 8. The chain employs TRBV15 and TRBJ2-5, with 8 bases that match TRBD1. The sample consisted of peripheral blood. The TCR sequence derives from a human donor with acute or convalescent COVID-19. The donor label of this sample is uncertain. The CDR3 DNA reads TGTGCCACCAGCAGAGATCCCCAGGGGGCCGTGGAGACCCAGTACTTC. The encoded protein is CATSRDPQGAVETQYF. The full variable domain, rest sourced from reference TRBV15 and TRBJ2-5, is DAMVIQNPRYQVTQFGKPVTLSCSQTLNHNVMYWYQQKSSQAPKLLFHYYDKDFNNEADTPDNFQSRRPNTSFCFLDIRSPGLGDTAMYLCATSRDPQGAVETQYFGPGTRLLVL.